This T cell receptor (beta chain) was sequenced during a study of T cell responses to AZD1222 COVID-19 vaccine. Libraries were prepared by immunoSEQ multiplex PCR; TCRdb keeps only in-frame clonotypes and omits some of them. The sample lists 150,000 or so clones; roughly 88% were seen once. General study results and limits: It was only a handful of AZD1222 recipients who were seropositive at baseline. Females made up more of the donors, who were largely white British, and clonal diversity may have come out too low. Sampling that yielded the repertoires occurred only after the peak T cell response.

Germline loops: CDR1 SGHTA, CDR2 FQGNSA. V lost 1 base to trimming and J lost 7 bases, with 10 bases between them. CDR3 length equals 13 residues. Remarks on this clone: No antigen is known for it.

The material was peripheral blood, obtained on day 0 of MenACWY control vaccination. The TCR was taken from an adult in good health. V and J are TRBV7-2 and TRBJ1-2, with no clear D. The CDR3 sequence: CASSLGEYSGYTF. The DNA of the CDR3 is TGTGCCAGCAGCTTAGGAGAGTATTCTGGCTACACCTTC.